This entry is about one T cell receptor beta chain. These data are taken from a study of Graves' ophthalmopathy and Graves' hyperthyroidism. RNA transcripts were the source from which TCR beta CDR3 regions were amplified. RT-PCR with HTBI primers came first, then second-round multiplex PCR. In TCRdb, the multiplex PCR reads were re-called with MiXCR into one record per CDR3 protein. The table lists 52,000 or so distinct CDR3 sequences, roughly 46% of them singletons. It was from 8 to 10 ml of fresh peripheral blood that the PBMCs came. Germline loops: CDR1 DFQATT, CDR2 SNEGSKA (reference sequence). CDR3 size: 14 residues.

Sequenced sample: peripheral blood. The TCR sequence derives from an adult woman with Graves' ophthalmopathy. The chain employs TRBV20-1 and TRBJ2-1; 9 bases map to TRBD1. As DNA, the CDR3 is TGCAGCATAAGGGCCGGGACAGGGAACAATGAGCAGTTCTTC. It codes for CSIRAGTGNNEQFF.